These 9 T cell receptor beta chains came from one sample sequenced in a study of T cell responses to AZD1222 COVID-19 vaccine. The method was immunoSEQ multiplex PCR; TCRdb's version includes in-frame clones alone and lacks a portion of them. The sample contains about 150,000 clones, under 95% of which appear only once. Sequencing used peripheral blood, obtained on day 0 of AZD1222 vaccination. The origin of the receptors is an adult in good health.

The sample holds one count of this clone. The V gene is TRBV2, the J gene TRBJ1-5; D is unresolved. CDR1 SNHLY and CDR2 FYNNEI come from the germline V gene. V was trimmed by 8 bases and J by 4 bases, leaving 12 bases between them. This CDR3 is built from 13 residues. The CDR3 loop is CASGGRSNQPQHF. DNA of the CDR3: TGTGCCAGCGGAGGTCGGAGTAATCAGCCCCAGCATTTT.

The chain recombines TRBV20-1 with TRBJ2-1; D is ambiguous. CDR1 and CDR2 (germline): DFQATT, SNEGSKA (reference sequence). The CDR3 runs 11 residues. Trimming removed 1 base from V and 9 bases from J, with 7 bases in between. CDR3 in DNA: TGCAGTGCTAGAGGCCCCCTTGAGCAGTTCTTC. Amino acid sequence: CSARGPLEQFF.

V usage is TRBV2 and J usage is TRBJ2-2; TRBD1 aligns across 7 bases. The CDR3 extends over 12 amino acids. Germline CDR1 and CDR2: SNHLY and FYNNEI. The J segment lost 7 bases and the V segment lost 7 bases, leaving 3 bases of the junction unmatched. The CDR3 coding sequence is TGTGCCAGCAAGCAGGGGGTCGGGGAGCTGTTTTTT. Translating gives CASKQGVGELFF.

This chain uses TRBV6-2 or TRBV6-3 with TRBJ2-7, with a possible D match to TRBD1 (6 bases). This CDR3 region has 12 residues. V shed 6 bases and J shed 2 bases, with 8 bases lying between them. Germline CDR1 is MNHEY and CDR2 is SVGEGT. The CDR3 DNA is TGTGCCAGCAGCCGACAGGCCTACGAGCAGTACTTC. Translating it yields CASSRQAYEQYF.

CDR3 protein: CAWSRKNSGNTIYF. For the CDR3, the DNA is TGTGCCTGGAGTCGCAAGAACTCTGGAAACACCATATATTTT. The rearrangement links TRBV30 to TRBJ1-3, with D unclear. The CDR3 runs 14 residues. Germline values: CDR1 GTSNPN, CDR2 SVGIG (reference sequence). V was cut by 2 bases and J by 0 bases, with 8 bases left in between.

V and J are TRBV13 and TRBJ2-5; D unresolved. The CDR3 loop spans 14 amino acids. The germline V gene encodes CDR1 PRHDT and CDR2 FYEKMQ (reference sequence). Between the trimmed V and J ends, which lost 4 bases and 2 bases, there was a span of 11 bases. CDR3 in amino acids: CASSSNVRQETQYF. The DNA of the CDR3 is TGTGCCAGCAGCTCGAACGTGAGGCAAGAGACCCAGTACTTC.

The chain carries TRBV4-3 and TRBJ2-2; 15 bases are shared with TRBD2. Germline loops: CDR1 LGHNA, CDR2 YSLEER. This CDR3 contains 19 residues. V was pared by 1 base and J by 0 bases, with 3 bases of the junction left unmatched. CDR3 DNA sequence: TGCGCCAGCAGCCAAGGGACTAGCGGGGGGGTGCCGAACACCGGGGAGCTGTTTTTT. Amino acid sequence: CASSQGTSGGVPNTGELFF.

The J gene is TRBJ2-7, the V gene TRBV3-1 (or the pseudogene TRBV3-2); D is tentatively TRBD1 or TRBD2 (6 bases each). This CDR3 contains 15 residues. Germline V gene lookup returns CDR1 LGHDT and CDR2 YNNKEL (reference sequence). V was shortened by 7 bases and J by 7 bases, with 23 bases between the two germline ends. As DNA, the CDR3 is TGTGCCAGCACCTCTCTGGGGGGCTCGAAGGAGGAGCAGTACTTC. Protein: CASTSLGGSKEEQYF.

This clone was counted a single time. The V gene is TRBV4-1, the J gene TRBJ2-2; no definite D call. Trimming shortened V by 0 bases and J by 12 bases, and 11 bases separated the two germline ends. Germline assignment: CDR1 MGHRA and CDR2 YSYEKL. The CDR3 contains 13 residues. The CDR3 protein is CASSQDLAGQLFF. The DNA of the CDR3 is TGCGCCAGCAGCCAAGATTTGGCCGGCCAGCTGTTTTTT.